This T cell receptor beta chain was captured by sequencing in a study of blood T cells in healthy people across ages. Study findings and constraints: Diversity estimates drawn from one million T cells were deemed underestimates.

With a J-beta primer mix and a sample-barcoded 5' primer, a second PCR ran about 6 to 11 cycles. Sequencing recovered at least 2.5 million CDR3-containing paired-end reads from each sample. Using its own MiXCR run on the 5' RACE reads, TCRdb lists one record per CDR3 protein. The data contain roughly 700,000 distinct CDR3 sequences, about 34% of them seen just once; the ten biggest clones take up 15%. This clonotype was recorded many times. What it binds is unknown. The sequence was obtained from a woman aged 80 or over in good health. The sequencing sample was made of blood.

The CDR3 nucleotides read TGTGCCAGCAGCTGGGGACAGGGCAGCTTCGAGCAGTACTTC. Translated: CASSWGQGSFEQYF. This chain joins TRBV13 and TRBJ2-7; TRBD1 matches at 9 bases. After removal of 4 bases from V and 6 bases from J, the junction contained 7 bases not matched to a gene. The CDR3 contains 14 residues. Germline CDR1 and CDR2: PRHDT and FYEKMQ (reference sequence).